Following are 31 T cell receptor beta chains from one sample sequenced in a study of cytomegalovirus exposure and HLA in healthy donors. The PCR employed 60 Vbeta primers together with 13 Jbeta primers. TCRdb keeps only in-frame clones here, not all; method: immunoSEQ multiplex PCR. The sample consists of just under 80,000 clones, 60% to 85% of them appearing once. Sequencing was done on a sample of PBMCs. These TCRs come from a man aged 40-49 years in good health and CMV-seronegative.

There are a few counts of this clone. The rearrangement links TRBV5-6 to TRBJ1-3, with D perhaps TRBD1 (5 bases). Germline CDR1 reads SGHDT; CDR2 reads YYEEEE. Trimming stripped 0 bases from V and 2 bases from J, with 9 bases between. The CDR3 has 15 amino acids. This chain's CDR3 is CASSLAGRAGNTIYF. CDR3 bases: TGTGCCAGCAGCTTGGCGGGCAGGGCTGGAAACACCATATATTTT.

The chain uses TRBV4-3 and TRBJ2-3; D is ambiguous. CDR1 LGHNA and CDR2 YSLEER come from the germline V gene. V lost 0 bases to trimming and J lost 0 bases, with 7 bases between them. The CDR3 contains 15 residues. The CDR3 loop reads CASSQDLSSTDTQYF. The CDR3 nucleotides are TGCGCCAGCAGCCAAGACCTCAGTAGCACAGATACGCAGTATTTT.

CDR3 nucleotides: TGTGCCAGCAGCTTAGTGGCTAGCGGATCCCCCGTCGAGCAGTACTTC. It yields the protein CASSLVASGSPVEQYF. The chain joins TRBV7-2 to TRBJ2-7; 7 bases are a match to TRBD2. This CDR3 has 16 residues. With 1 base clipped from V and 6 bases from J, the junction kept 12 bases outside the gene matches. CDR1 and CDR2 (germline): SGHTA, FQGNSA. Filled out from reference TRBV7-2 and TRBJ2-7, the complete variable domain reads GAGVSQSPSNKVTEKGKDVELRCDPISGHTALYWYRQSLGQGLEFLIYFQGNSAPDKSGLPSDRFSAERTGGSVSTLTIQRTQQEDSAVYLCASSLVASGSPVEQYFGPGTRLTVT.

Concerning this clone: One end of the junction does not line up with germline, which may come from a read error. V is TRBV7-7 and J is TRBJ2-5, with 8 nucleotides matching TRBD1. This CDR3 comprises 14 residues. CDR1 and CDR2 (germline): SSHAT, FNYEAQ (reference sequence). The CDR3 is CASSQDRGQETQYF. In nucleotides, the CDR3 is TGTGCTAGCAGCCAAGACAGGGGACAAGAGACCCAGTACTTC.

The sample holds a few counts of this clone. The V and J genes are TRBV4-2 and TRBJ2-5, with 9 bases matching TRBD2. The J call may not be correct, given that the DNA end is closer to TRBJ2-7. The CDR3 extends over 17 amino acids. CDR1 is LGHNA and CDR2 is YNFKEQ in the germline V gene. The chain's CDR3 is CASSQEEVGSGGYEQYF. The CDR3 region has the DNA TGTGCCAGCAGCCAAGAGGAGGTCGGTAGCGGGGGCTACGAGCAGTACTTC.

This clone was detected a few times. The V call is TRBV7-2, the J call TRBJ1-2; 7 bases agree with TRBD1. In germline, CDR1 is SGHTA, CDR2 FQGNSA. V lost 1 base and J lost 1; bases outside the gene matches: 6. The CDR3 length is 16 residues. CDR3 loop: CASSLGGTELNYGYTF. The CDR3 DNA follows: TGTGCCAGCAGCTTAGGAGGGACAGAGCTTAACTATGGCTACACCTTC.

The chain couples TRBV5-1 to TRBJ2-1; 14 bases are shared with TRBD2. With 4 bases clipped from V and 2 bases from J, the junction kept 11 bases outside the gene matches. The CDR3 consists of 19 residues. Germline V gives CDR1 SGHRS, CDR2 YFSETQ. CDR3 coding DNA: TGCGCCAGCAGCCCTAGCGGGACTAGCGGGAGAATGGCCTACAATGAGCAGTTCTTC. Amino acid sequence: CASSPSGTSGRMAYNEQFF.

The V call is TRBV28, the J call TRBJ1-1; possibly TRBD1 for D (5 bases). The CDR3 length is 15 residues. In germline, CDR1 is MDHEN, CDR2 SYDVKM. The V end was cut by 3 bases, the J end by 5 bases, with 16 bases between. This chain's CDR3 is CASSFHQGLGTEAFF. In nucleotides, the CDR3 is TGTGCCAGCAGTTTTCATCAGGGTCTGGGAACTGAAGCTTTCTTT.

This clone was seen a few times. The CDR3 DNA is TGTGCCAGTAGTATAGTCCGGAGCACCTATGAAGCTTTCTTT. This gives the protein CASSIVRSTYEAFF. The chain has TRBV19 and TRBJ1-1; D ambiguous. This CDR3 has 14 amino acids. Trimming pared 1 base from V and 7 bases from J, leaving 13 bases between. The germline gives CDR1 LNHDA, CDR2 SQIVND (reference sequence).

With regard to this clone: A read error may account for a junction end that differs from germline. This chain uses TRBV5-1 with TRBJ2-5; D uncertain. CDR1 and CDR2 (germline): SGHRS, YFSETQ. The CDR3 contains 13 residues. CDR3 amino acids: CASSLEFPAQPHF. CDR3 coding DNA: TGCGCCAGCAGCTTGGAATTCCCTGCACAGCCCCACTTC.

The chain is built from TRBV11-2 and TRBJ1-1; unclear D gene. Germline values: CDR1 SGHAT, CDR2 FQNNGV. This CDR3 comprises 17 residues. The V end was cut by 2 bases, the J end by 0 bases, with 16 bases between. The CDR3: CASSLIIANVMNTEAFF. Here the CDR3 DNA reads TGTGCCAGCAGCTTAATAATAGCAAACGTGATGAACACTGAAGCTTTCTTT.

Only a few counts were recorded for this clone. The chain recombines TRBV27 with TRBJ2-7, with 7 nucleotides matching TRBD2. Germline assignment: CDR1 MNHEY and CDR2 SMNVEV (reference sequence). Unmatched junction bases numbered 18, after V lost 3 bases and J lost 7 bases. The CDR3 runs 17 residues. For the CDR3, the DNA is TGTGCCAGCAGTTTTGGGAGTCTAGCGGTAGTCTACGGGGAGCAGTACTTC. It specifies CASSFGSLAVVYGEQYF.

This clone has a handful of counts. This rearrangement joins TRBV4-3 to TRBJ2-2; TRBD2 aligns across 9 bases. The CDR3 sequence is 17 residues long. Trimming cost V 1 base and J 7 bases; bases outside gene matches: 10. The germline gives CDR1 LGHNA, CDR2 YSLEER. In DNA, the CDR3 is TGCGCCAGCAGCCAAGCCTACGGGGCTAGCGGGATCGGGGAGCTGTTTTTT. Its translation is CASSQAYGASGIGELFF.

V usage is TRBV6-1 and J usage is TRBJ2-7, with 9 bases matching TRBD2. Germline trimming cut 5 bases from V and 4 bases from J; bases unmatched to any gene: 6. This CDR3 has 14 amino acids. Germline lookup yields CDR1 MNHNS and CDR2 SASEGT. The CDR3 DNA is TGTGCCAGCAGTAAGAGGACTAGCGTGTACGAGCAGTACTTC. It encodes CASSKRTSVYEQYF.

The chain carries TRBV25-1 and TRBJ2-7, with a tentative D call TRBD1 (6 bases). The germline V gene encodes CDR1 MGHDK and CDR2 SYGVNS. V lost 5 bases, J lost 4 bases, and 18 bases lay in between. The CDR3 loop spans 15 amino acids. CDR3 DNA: TGTGCCAGCAGTTCCTGGGACATCGATGCGTACGAGCAGTACTTC. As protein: CASSSWDIDAYEQYF.

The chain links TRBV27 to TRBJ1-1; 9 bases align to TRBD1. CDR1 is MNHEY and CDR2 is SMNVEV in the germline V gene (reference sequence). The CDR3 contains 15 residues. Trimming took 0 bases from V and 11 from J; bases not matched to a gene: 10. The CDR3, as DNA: TGTGCCAGCAGTTTATCGATGATACAGGGGGCTAAGGCTTTCTTT. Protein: CASSLSMIQGAKAFF.

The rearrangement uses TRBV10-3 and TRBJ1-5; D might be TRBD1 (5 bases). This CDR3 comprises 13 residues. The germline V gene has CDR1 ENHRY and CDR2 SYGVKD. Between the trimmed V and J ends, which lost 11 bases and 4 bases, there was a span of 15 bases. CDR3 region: CAGRGGGNQPQHF. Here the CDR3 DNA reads TGTGCCGGACGGGGGGGTGGAAATCAGCCCCAGCATTTT.

Here the CDR3 reads CASSQTPSGVYQETQYF. The CDR3 nucleotides are TGTGCCAGCAGTCAAACTCCTAGCGGGGTGTACCAAGAGACCCAGTACTTC. The chain couples TRBV9 to TRBJ2-5; 9 positions match TRBD2. This CDR3 region has 17 residues. Germline lookup yields CDR1 SGDLS and CDR2 YYNGEE. Germline trimming cut 5 bases from V and 0 bases from J; bases unmatched to any gene: 11.

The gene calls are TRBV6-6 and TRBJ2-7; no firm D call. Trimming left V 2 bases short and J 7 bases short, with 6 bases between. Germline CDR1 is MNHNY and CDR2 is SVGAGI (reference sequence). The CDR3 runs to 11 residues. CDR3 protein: CASSYIGEQYF. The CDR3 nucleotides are TGTGCCAGCAGTTACATCGGTGAGCAGTACTTC.

The CDR3 reads CASNRVNSPLHF. CDR3 bases: TGTGCCAGCAACAGGGTTAATTCACCCCTCCACTTT. V gene TRBV21-1 combines with J gene TRBJ1-6; the DNA was not compared with TRBD1, the D call given in the table. TRBV21-1 constitutes a pseudogene. CDR3 length: 12 residues.

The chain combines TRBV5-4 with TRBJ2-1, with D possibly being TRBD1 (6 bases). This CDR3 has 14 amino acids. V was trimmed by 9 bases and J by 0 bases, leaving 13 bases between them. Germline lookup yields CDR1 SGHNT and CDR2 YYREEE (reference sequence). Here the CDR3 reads CATSRTASYNEQFF. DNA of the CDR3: TGTGCCACCTCAAGGACAGCCTCCTACAATGAGCAGTTCTTC.

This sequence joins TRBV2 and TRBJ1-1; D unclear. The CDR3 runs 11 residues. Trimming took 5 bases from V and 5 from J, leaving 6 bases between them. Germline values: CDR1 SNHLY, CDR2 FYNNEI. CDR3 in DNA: TGTGCCAGCAGTTTCGGGACTGAAGCTTTCTTT. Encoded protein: CASSFGTEAFF.

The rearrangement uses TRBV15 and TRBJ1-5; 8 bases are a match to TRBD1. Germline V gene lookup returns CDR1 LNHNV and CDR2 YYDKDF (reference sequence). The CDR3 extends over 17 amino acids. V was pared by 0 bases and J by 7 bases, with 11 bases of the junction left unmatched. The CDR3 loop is CATSRDRGRGLGQPQHF. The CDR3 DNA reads TGTGCCACCAGCAGAGATCGAGGCAGGGGGCTGGGGCAGCCCCAGCATTTT.

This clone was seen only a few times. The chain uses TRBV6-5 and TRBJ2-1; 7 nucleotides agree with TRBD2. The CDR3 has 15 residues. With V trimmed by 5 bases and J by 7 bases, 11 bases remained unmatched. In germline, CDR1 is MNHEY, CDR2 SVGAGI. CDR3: CASSHHSGSGNEQFF. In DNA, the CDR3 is TGTGCCAGCAGTCACCATAGCGGGTCCGGGAATGAGCAGTTCTTC.

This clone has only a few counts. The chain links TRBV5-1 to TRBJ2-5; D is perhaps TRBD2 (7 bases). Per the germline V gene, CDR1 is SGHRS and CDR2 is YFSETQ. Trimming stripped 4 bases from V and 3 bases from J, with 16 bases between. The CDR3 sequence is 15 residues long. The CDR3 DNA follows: TGCGCCAGCAGCCCGGAGGGGGAGGGCGAAGAGACCCAGTACTTC. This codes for CASSPEGEGEETQYF.

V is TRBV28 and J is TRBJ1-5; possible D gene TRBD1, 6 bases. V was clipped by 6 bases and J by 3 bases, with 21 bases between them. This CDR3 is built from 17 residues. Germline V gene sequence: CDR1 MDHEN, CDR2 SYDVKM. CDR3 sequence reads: CASSSLTPGVANQPQHF. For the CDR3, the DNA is TGTGCCAGCAGCTCCCTTACTCCAGGGGTTGCCAATCAGCCCCAGCATTTT.

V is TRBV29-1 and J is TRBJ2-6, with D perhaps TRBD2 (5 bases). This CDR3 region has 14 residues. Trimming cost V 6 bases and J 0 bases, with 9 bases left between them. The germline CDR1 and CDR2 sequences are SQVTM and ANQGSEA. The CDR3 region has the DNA TGCAGCGTCCTCCGGGACTCTGGGGCCAACGTCCTGACTTTC. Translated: CSVLRDSGANVLTF.

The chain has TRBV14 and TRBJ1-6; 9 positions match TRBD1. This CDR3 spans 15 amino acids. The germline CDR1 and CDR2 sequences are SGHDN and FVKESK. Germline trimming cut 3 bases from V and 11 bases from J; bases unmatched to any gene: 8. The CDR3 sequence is CASSQDRDRVTPLHF. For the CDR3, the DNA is TGTGCCAGCAGCCAGGACCGGGACAGGGTGACACCCCTCCACTTT.

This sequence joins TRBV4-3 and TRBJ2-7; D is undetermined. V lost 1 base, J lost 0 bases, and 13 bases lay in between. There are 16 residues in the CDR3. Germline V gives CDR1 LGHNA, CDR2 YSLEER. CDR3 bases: TGCGCCAGCAGCCAAGGGTTGGTCAGTACCTCCTACGAGCAGTACTTC. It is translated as CASSQGLVSTSYEQYF.

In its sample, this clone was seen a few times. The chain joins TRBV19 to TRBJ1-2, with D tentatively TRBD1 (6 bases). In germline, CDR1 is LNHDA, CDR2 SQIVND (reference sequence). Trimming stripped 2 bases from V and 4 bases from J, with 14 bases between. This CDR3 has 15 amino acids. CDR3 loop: CASSILWQGFYGYTF. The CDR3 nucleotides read TGTGCCAGTAGTATACTGTGGCAGGGGTTCTATGGCTACACCTTC.

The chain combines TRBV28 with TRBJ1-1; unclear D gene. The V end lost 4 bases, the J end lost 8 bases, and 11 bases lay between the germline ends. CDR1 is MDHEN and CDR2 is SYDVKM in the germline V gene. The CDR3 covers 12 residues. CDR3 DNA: TGTGCCAGCAGTTACGGGTACCGCGAAGCTTTCTTT. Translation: CASSYGYREAFF.